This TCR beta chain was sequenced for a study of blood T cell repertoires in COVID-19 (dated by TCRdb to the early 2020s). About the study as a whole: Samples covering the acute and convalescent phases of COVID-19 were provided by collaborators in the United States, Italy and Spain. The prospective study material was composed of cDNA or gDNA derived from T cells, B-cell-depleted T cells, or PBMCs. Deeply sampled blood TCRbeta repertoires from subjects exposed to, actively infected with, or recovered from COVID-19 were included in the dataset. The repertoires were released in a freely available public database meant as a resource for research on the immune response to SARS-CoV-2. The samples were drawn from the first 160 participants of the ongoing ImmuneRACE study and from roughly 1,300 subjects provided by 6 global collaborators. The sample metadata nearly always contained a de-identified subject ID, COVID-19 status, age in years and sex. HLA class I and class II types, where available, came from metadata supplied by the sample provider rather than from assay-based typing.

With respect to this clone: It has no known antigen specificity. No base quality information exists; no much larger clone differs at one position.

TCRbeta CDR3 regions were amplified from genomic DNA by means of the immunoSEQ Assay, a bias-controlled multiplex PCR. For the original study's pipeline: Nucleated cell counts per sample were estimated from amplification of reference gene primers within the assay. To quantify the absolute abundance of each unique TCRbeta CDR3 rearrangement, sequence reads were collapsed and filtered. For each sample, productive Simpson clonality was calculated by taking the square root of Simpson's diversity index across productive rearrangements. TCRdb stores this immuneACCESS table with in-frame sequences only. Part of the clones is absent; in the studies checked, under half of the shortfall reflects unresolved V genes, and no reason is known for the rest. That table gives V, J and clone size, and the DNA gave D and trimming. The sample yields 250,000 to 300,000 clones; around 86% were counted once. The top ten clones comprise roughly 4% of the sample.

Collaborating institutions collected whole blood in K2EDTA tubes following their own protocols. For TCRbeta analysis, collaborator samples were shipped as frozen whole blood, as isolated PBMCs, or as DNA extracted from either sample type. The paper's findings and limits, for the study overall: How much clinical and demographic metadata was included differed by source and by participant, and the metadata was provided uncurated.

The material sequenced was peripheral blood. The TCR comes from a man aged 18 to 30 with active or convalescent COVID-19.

CDR3 loop: CASSLNRPLLEAFF. The nucleotide sequence is given as TGTGCCAGCTCACTCAACCGCCCCCTTCTCGAGGCTTTCTTT. The chain is assembled from TRBV18 and TRBJ1-1; the D gene assignment is ambiguous. Based on the germline V gene, the CDR1 and CDR2 sequences are KGHSH and LQKENI. From its cysteine to its phenylalanine, the CDR3 spans 14 amino acids. The entry retains the CDR3 DNA only, 42 bases that are in frame from base 1. At the junction V is shortened by 4 bases and J by 11 bases, with 20 bases in between. Reference TRBV18 and TRBJ1-1 genes cover what lies past the CDR3, so the full variable domain is NAGVMQNPRHLVRRRGQEARLRCSPMKGHSHVYWYRQLPEEGLKFMVYLQKENIIDESGMPKERFSAEFPKEGPSILRIQQVVRGDSAAYFCASSLNRPLLEAFFGQGTRLTVV.